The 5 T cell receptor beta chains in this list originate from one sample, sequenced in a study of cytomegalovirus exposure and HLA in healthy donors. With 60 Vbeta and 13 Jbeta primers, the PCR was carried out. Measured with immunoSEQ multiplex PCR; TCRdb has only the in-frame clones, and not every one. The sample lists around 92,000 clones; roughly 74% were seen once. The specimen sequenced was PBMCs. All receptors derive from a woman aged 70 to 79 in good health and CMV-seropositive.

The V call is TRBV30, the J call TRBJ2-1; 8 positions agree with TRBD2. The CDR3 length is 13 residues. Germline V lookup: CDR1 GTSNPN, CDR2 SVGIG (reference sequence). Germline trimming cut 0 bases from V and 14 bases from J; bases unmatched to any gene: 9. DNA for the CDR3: TGTGCCTGGAGTGTACTGGACTCGGGACTAGAGTTCTTC. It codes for CAWSVLDSGLEFF.

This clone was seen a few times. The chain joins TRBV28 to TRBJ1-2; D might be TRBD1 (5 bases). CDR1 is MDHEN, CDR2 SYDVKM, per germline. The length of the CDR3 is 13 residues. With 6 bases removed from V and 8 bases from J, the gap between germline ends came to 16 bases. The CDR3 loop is CASRETVQKGYTF. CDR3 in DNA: TGTGCCAGCAGAGAGACAGTTCAGAAGGGCTACACCTTC.

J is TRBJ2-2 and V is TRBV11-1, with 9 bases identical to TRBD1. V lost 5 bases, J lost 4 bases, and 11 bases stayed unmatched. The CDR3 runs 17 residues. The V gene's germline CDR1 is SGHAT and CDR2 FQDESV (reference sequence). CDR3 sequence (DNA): TGTGCCAGCAGCCACCCGACACAGGGGGCATCCACCGGGGAGCTGTTTTTT. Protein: CASSHPTQGASTGELFF.

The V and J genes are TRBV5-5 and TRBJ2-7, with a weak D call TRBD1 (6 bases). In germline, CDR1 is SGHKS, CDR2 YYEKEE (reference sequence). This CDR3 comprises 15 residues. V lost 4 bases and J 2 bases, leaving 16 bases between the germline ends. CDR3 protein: CASSPYRDATYEQYF. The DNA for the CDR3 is TGTGCCAGCAGCCCCTACAGGGACGCAACCTACGAGCAGTACTTC.

CDR3 bases: TGCGCCAGCAGCCACAGGGGAACTGAAGCTTTCTTT. The encoded protein is CASSHRGTEAFF. This chain uses TRBV4-3 with TRBJ1-1, with a tentative D call TRBD1 (6 bases). Per germline, CDR1 LGHNA and CDR2 YSLEER. The V gene lost 3 bases and the J gene lost 5 bases, with 7 bases spanning the gap. The CDR3 is 12 residues long.